Listed below are T cell receptor beta chains from one sample, sequenced in a study of blood T cell repertoires in COVID-19. Data came from immunoSEQ multiplex PCR; TCRdb stores just in-frame clones and leaves some out. The top ten clones hold about a third of a sample with over 65,000 clones, 75% to 85% of them seen once. The material sequenced was peripheral blood. Receptors originate from a man aged 55 to 70 with COVID-19, enrolled during active disease. Both conserved end residues are part of each CDR3. Part of the rows lack a size; the others show once, few, many or a class for expanded clones.

j_call | v_call | cdr3_length | clone_size | cdr3_aa
TRBJ2-7 | TRBV5-4 | 18 | . | CASSLGVGMGTGPYEQYF
TRBJ1-1 | TRBV9 | 16 | . | CASSVGRTGSGTEAFF
TRBJ2-7 | TRBV5-6 | 16 | . | CASSTDQGGILYEQYF
TRBJ2-7 | TRBV14 | 15 | . | CASSQVGDRDYEQYF
TRBJ2-7 | TRBV11-3 | 15 | . | CASSFRGAGTGEQYF
TRBJ1-1 | TRBV29-1 | 12 | . | CSVLSPGTEAFF
TRBJ2-1 | TRBV6-2/TRBV6-3 | 13 | many | CASSYLGLREQFF
TRBJ2-3 | TRBV20-1 | 10 | . | CSAEPDTQYF
TRBJ2-3 | TRBV4-1 | 16 | . | CASSQDIQRGTDTQYF
TRBJ1-4 | TRBV5-1 | 13 | . | CASRGQVGEKLFF